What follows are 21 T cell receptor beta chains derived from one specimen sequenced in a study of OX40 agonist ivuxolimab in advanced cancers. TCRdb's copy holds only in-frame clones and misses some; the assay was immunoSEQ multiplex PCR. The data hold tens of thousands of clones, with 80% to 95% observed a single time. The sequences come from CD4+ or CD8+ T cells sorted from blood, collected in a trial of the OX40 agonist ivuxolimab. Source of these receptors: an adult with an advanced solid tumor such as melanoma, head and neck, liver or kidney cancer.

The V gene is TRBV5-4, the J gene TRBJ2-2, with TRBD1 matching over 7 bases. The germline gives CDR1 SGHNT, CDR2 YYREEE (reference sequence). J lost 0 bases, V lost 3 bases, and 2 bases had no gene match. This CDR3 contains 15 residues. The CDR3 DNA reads TGTGCCAGCAGCTCTGGGACAGCGAACACCGGGGAGCTGTTTTTT. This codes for CASSSGTANTGELFF.

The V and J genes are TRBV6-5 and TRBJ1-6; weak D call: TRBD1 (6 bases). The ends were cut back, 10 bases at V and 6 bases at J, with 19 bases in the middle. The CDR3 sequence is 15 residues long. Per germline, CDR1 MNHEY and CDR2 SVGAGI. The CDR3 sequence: CATLHRAGVNSPLHF. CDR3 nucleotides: TGTGCCACGCTACACCGGGCAGGGGTTAATTCACCCCTCCACTTT.

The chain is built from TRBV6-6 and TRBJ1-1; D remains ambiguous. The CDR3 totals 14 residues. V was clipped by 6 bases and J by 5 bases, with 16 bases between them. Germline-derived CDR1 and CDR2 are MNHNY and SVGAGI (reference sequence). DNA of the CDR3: TGTGCCAGCAGCTCCGACTGGGAGCGTACTGAAGCTTTCTTT. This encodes CASSSDWERTEAFF.

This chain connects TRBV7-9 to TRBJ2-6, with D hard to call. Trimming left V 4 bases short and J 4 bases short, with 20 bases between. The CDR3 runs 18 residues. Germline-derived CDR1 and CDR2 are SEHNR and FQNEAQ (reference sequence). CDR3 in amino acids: CASSSQRKGLRGANVLTF. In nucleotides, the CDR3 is TGTGCCAGCAGCTCCCAACGGAAGGGCCTGAGGGGGGCCAACGTCCTGACTTTC.

The CDR3 protein is CSVEYQGDRGYTF. Here the CDR3 DNA reads TGCAGCGTTGAGTATCAGGGGGATCGTGGCTACACCTTC. V gene TRBV29-1 combines with J gene TRBJ1-2; 7 nucleotides line up with TRBD1. The V and J ends lost 3 bases and 7 bases, in that order; junction bases with no gene match: 8. This CDR3 is 13 amino acids long. Germline V gene data show CDR1 as SQVTM and CDR2 as ANQGSEA.

CDR3 DNA sequence: TGTGCCAGCAAACTTGGACCCACGGCTAACTATGGCTACACCTTC. Amino acids: CASKLGPTANYGYTF. The chain employs TRBV27 and TRBJ1-2; D unclear. The CDR3 length is 15 residues. Germline V gene sequence: CDR1 MNHEY, CDR2 SMNVEV (reference sequence). Trimming stripped 7 bases from V and 0 bases from J, with 15 bases between.

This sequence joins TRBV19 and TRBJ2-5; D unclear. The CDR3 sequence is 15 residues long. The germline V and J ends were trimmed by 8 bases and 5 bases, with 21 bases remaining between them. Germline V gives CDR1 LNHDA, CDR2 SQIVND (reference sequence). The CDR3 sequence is CASSTRAHRGETQYF. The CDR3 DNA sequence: TGTGCCAGTTCCACCCGGGCCCACCGTGGGGAGACCCAGTACTTC.

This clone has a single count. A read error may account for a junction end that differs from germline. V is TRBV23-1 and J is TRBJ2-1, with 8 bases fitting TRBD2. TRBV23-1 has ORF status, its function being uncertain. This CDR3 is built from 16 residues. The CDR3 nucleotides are TGCGCCAGCAGTCAACCCGTAGCGGGACACCGAAATGCGCAGTTCTTC. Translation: CASSQPVAGHRNAQFF.

The CDR3, as DNA: TGTGCCAGCAGGACGAGGACAGGGGATAACACTGAAGCTTTCTTT. Its translation is CASRTRTGDNTEAFF. The rearrangement joins TRBV6-5 to TRBJ1-1, with 9 bases identical to TRBD1. The V gene's germline CDR1 is MNHEY and CDR2 SVGAGI. The V and J ends lost 6 bases and 2 bases, in that order; junction bases with no gene match: 7. This CDR3 contains 15 residues.

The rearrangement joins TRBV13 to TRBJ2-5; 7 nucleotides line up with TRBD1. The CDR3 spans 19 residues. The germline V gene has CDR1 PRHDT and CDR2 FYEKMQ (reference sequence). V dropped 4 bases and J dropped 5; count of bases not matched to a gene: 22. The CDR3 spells CASSSFWTGTIYSRETQYF. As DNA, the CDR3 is TGTGCCAGCAGCTCGTTTTGGACAGGAACAATATATTCACGGGAGACCCAGTACTTC.

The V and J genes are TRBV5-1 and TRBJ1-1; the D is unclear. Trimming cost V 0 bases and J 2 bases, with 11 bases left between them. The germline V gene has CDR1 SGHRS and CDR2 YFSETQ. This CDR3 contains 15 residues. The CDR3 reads CASSLDGLYNTEAFF. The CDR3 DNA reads TGCGCCAGCAGCTTGGACGGGCTCTACAACACTGAAGCTTTCTTT.

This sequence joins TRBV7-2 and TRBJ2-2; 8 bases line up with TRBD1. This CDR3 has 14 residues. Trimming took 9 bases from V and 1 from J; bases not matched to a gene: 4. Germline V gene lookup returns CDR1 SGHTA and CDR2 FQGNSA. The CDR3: CARRDRRNTGELFF. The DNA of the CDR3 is TGTGCCAGGAGGGACAGGCGGAACACCGGGGAGCTGTTTTTT.

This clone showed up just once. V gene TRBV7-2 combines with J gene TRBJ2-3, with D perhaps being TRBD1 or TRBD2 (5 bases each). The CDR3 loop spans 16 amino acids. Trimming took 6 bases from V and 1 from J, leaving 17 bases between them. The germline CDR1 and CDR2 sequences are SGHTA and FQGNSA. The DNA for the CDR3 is TGTGCCAGCAGGCCGGGTGGGGCTAGCCGCACAGATACGCAGTATTTT. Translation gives CASRPGGASRTDTQYF.

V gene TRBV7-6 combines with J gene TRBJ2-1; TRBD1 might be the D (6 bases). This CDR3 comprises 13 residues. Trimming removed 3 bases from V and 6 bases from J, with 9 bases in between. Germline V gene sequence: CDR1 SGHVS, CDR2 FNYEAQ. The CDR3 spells CASSFGQPNEQFF. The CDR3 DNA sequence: TGTGCCAGCAGCTTTGGACAGCCCAATGAGCAGTTCTTC.

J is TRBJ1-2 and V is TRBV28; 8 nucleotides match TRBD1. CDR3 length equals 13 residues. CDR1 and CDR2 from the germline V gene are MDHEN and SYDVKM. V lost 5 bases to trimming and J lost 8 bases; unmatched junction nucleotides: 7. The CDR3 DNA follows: TGTGCCAGCAGTAATCAGGGGGCAGGGGGCTACACCTTC. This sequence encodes CASSNQGAGGYTF.

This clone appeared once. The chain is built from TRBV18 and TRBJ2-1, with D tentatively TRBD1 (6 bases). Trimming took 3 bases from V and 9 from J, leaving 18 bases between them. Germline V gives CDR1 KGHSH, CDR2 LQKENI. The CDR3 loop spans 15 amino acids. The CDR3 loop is CASSPSAGARGEQFF. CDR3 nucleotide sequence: TGTGCCAGCTCACCGTCGGCAGGGGCCCGGGGTGAGCAGTTCTTC. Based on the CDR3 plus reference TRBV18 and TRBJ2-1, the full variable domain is NAGVMQNPRHLVRRRGQEARLRCSPMKGHSHVYWYRQLPEEGLKFMVYLQKENIIDESGMPKERFSAEFPKEGPSILRIQQVVRGDSAAYFCASSPSAGARGEQFFGPGTRLTVL.

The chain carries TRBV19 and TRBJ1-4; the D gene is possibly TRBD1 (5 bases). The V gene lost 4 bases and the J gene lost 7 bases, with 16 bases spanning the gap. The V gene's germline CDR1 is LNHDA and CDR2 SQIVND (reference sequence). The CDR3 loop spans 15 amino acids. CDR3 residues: CASSTREGWSEKLFF. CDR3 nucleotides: TGTGCCAGTAGTACCCGAGAGGGGTGGAGTGAAAAACTGTTTTTT.

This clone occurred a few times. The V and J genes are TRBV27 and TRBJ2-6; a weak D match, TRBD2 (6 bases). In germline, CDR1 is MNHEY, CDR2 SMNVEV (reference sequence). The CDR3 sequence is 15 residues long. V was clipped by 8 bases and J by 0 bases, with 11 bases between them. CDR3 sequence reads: CASGRGASGANVLTF. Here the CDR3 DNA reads TGTGCCAGCGGGCGCGGGGCCTCTGGGGCCAACGTCCTGACTTTC.

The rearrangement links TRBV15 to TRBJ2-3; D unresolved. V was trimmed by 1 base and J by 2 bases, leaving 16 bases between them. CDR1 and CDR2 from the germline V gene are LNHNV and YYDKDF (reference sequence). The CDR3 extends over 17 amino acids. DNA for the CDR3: TGTGCCACCAGCAGAGTTGGTGATTTCCCTCACACAGATACGCAGTATTTT. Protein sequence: CATSRVGDFPHTDTQYF.

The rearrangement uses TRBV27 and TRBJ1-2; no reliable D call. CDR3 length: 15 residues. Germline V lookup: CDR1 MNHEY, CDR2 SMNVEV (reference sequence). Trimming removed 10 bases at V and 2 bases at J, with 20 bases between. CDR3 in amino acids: CATRGIERSNYGYTF. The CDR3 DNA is TGTGCCACCCGAGGAATTGAACGGTCCAACTATGGCTACACCTTC.

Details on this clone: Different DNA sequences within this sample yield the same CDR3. The CDR3 loop reads CASSLGLNQPQHF. The CDR3 DNA sequence: TGTGCCAGCAGCTTAGGGCTCAATCAGCCCCAGCATTTT. The rearrangement joins TRBV7-9 to TRBJ1-5; D unclear. Germline lookup yields CDR1 SEHNR and CDR2 FQNEAQ (reference sequence). The CDR3 is 13 amino acids. V lost 1 base and J 3 bases, leaving 4 bases between the germline ends.